The source of this T cell receptor beta chain is a study of T cells in Graves' hyperthyroidism and ophthalmopathy. Whole-study context: Peripheral blood was secured at the point of initial diagnosis, before any treatment. Study-wide points: Progression to ophthalmopathy was predicted a median of about 6.6 months early.

Comment on this clonotype: Its antigen is as yet unknown.

The V end was cut by 3 bases, the J end by 7 bases, with 13 bases between. This CDR3 is 14 amino acids long. Germline V gene data show CDR1 as MDHEN and CDR2 as SYDVKM. Uncontrolled infection, other autoimmune disease, pregnancy or lactation excluded patients. Fresh 10 ml peripheral blood yielded PBMCs. Amplification targeted TCR beta CDR3 regions from RNA transcripts. TCR CDR3 underwent first-round RT-PCR with the HTBI primer set. One entry per CDR3 protein, called by TCRdb with MiXCR from the multiplex PCR reads. Counted here are 530,000 or so distinct CDR3 sequences, about 15% occurring once; the ten biggest clones make up 17%.

The clonotype comes from a young woman with Graves' ophthalmopathy. The rearrangement joins TRBV28 to TRBJ1-5; the D gene is possibly TRBD1 (6 bases). Sample: blood. The CDR3 region is CASSFSLQGQPQHF. The CDR3 coding sequence is TGTGCCAGCAGTTTCTCTTTACAGGGACAGCCCCAGCATTTT. Complete variable domain (other parts from reference TRBV28 and TRBJ1-5): DVKVTQSSRYLVKRTGEKVFLECVQDMDHENMFWYRQDPGLGLRLIYFSYDVKMKEKGDIPEGYSVSREKKERFSLILESASTNQTSMYLCASSFSLQGQPQHFGDGTRLSIL.